Presented here are 2 T cell receptor beta chains from one specimen sequenced in a study of blood T cell repertoires in COVID-19. Generated by immunoSEQ multiplex PCR, the TCRdb table keeps only in-frame clones and is missing some. This table holds about 220,000 clones, 80% to 85% found once. Sequencing input: peripheral blood. The receptors derive from a woman in her twenties or thirties who had recovered from COVID-19.

This clone was counted once. The chain is built from TRBV28 and TRBJ2-7, with D maybe TRBD2 (5 bases). This CDR3 has 14 residues. Between the trimmed V and J ends, which lost 11 bases and 0 bases, there was a span of 17 bases. Germline CDR1 and CDR2: MDHEN and SYDVKM. This CDR3 is CACTDGDFSYEQYF. Written as DNA, the CDR3 is TGTGCCTGTACGGACGGGGATTTCTCCTACGAGCAGTACTTC. Drawing the rest from reference TRBV28 and TRBJ2-7, the complete variable domain is DVKVTQSSRYLVKRTGEKVFLECVQDMDHENMFWYRQDPGLGLRLIYFSYDVKMKEKGDIPEGYSVSREKKERFSLILESASTNQTSMYLCACTDGDFSYEQYFGPGTRLTVT.

This chain connects TRBV6-4 to TRBJ2-5; TRBD2 aligns across 8 bases. The length of the CDR3 is 12 residues. V shed 8 bases and J 3 bases; nucleotides not matched to a gene: 2. Per the germline V gene, CDR1 is MRHNA and CDR2 is SNTAGT. In nucleotides, the CDR3 is TGTGCCAGCCTAGCGGGTAAAGAGACCCAGTACTTC. Translating gives CASLAGKETQYF.